The 18 T cell receptor beta chains below come from one sample, sequenced in a study of Graves' ophthalmopathy and Graves' hyperthyroidism. The TCR beta CDR3 regions underwent amplification from RNA transcripts. First-round RT-PCR relied on HTBI primers, and a second-round multiplex PCR came next. TCRdb re-called the multiplex PCR reads through MiXCR, storing one row per CDR3 protein. The sample lists 1 million to 1.3 million distinct CDR3 sequences, about 36% occurring once. Sequences were obtained from peripheral blood or thyroid tissue (not recorded which). These receptors were obtained from an adult man with Graves' hyperthyroidism.

The chain has TRBV6-5 and TRBJ1-5; D is ambiguous. Trimming removed 2 bases from V and 5 bases from J, with 10 bases in between. Germline CDR1 is MNHEY and CDR2 is SVGAGI. The CDR3 consists of 14 residues. CDR3 sequence: CASSYINSYQPQHF. For the CDR3, the DNA is TGTGCCAGCAGTTACATCAACAGCTATCAGCCCCAGCATTTT.

This clonotype was detected many times. V is TRBV9 and J is TRBJ2-5; possible D gene TRBD1, 5 bases. The CDR3 contains 15 residues. Trimming removed 0 bases at V and 5 bases at J, with 14 bases between. CDR1 and CDR2 from the germline V gene are SGDLS and YYNGEE. The CDR3 nucleotides are TGTGCCAGCAGCGTAGAGGCTGCAGGGTCGGAGACCCAGTACTTC. Translation gives CASSVEAAGSETQYF.

In its sample, this clonotype was seen once. Possible read error: a much larger clone is one base away. This chain links TRBV20-1 with TRBJ2-7; TRBD1 agrees at 9 bases. This CDR3 is built from 13 residues. J gave up 5 bases and V 1 base, and 3 bases lay outside the gene matches. CDR1 and CDR2 from the germline V gene are DFQATT and SNEGSKA (reference sequence). The chain's CDR3 is CSARVDRGHEQYF. CDR3 sequence (DNA): TGCAGTGCTAGAGTGGACAGGGGCCACGAGCAGTACTTC.

The CDR3 here is CASSFSRDKGGYTF. DNA for the CDR3: TGTGCCAGCAGCTTTTCCAGGGACAAAGGTGGCTACACCTTC. J is TRBJ1-2 and V is TRBV7-9; D may be TRBD1 (6 bases). V lost 3 bases and J 7 bases, leaving 15 bases between the germline ends. CDR1 SEHNR and CDR2 FQNEAQ come from the germline V gene (reference sequence). The CDR3 is 14 amino acids. Full variable domain (remainder filled in from reference TRBV7-9 and TRBJ1-2): DTGVSQNPRHKITKRGQNVTFRCDPISEHNRLYWYRQTLGQGPEFLTYFQNEAQLEKSRLLSDRFSAERPKGSFSTLEIQRTEQGDSAMYLCASSFSRDKGGYTFGSGTRLTVV.

This chain uses TRBV12-3 or TRBV12-4 with TRBJ2-7; D is unresolved. The CDR3 length is 15 residues. Trimming pared 4 bases from V and 6 bases from J, leaving 19 bases between. CDR3 in amino acids: CASSSGDRPSGEQYF. CDR3 coding DNA: TGTGCCAGCAGTTCGGGCGACCGACCCTCCGGCGAGCAGTACTTC.

The rearrangement joins TRBV7-9 to TRBJ1-1; D ambiguous. This CDR3 contains 14 residues. CDR1 and CDR2 from the germline V gene are SEHNR and FQNEAQ (reference sequence). V gave up 5 bases and J gave up 4 bases, with 14 bases separating them. CDR3 in DNA: TGTGCCAGCAGCGTAGATGGGGTCGGCACTGAAGCTTTCTTT. Protein product: CASSVDGVGTEAFF. The full variable domain, completed using reference TRBV7-9 and TRBJ1-1, is DTGVSQNPRHKITKRGQNVTFRCDPISEHNRLYWYRQTLGQGPEFLTYFQNEAQLEKSRLLSDRFSAERPKGSFSTLEIQRTEQGDSAMYLCASSVDGVGTEAFFGQGTRLTVV.

The rearrangement joins TRBV7-2 to TRBJ2-7; D ambiguous. Germline CDR1 is SGHTA and CDR2 is FQGNSA. V lost 3 bases, J lost 2 bases, and 14 bases lay in between. The CDR3 is 15 residues long. The CDR3 loop reads CASSFEVGITYEQYF. DNA of the CDR3: TGTGCCAGCAGCTTCGAGGTAGGAATTACCTACGAGCAGTACTTC.

In its sample, this clonotype was seen many times. This chain links TRBV6-2 or TRBV6-3 with TRBJ2-2; D is unclear. CDR1 and CDR2 (germline): MNHEY, SVGEGT. The CDR3 has 15 residues. The germline V and J ends were trimmed by 2 bases and 7 bases, with 14 bases remaining between them. CDR3 sequence: CASSYVSFASGELFF. The CDR3 region has the DNA TGTGCCAGCAGTTACGTATCCTTTGCGAGCGGGGAGCTGTTTTTT.

The J gene is TRBJ2-7, the V gene TRBV12-3 or TRBV12-4; D gene uncertain. With 6 bases removed from V and 5 bases from J, the gap between germline ends came to 8 bases. This CDR3 is built from 11 residues. In nucleotides, the CDR3 is TGTGCCAGCAGGTTTTCAAACGAGCAGTACTTC. Protein product: CASRFSNEQYF.

This clonotype was counted ten times or more. The V call is TRBV5-1, the J call TRBJ1-1; no firm D call. The CDR3 covers 14 residues. V was pared by 4 bases and J by 0 bases, with 10 bases between. Germline lookup yields CDR1 SGHRS and CDR2 YFSETQ. The CDR3 loop reads CASSLARLNTEAFF. The CDR3 DNA reads TGCGCCAGCAGCCTGGCGAGACTGAACACTGAAGCTTTCTTT.

This clonotype was detected ten times or more. This rearrangement joins TRBV29-1 to TRBJ2-7; 10 bases align to TRBD1. V was pared by 1 base and J by 5 bases, with 5 bases of the junction left unmatched. The V gene's germline CDR1 is SQVTM and CDR2 ANQGSEA. The length of the CDR3 is 14 residues. The chain's CDR3 is CSVEGDRGLNEQYF. The CDR3 DNA is TGCAGCGTTGAAGGGGACAGGGGTCTTAACGAGCAGTACTTC.

This clonotype was seen more than once but under ten times. This chain connects TRBV15 to TRBJ1-2; D remains unclear. CDR1 and CDR2 from the germline V gene are LNHNV and YYDKDF (reference sequence). The CDR3 loop spans 16 amino acids. V was cut by 10 bases and J by 1 base, with 22 bases left in between. CDR3 in DNA: TGTGCCAGCTCGCATAGCGAAAGAGGCCGTAACTATGGCTACACCTTC. Translation: CASSHSERGRNYGYTF. The entire variable domain, with the rest obtained from reference TRBV15 and TRBJ1-2, is as follows: DAMVIQNPRYQVTQFGKPVTLSCSQTLNHNVMYWYQQKSSQAPKLLFHYYDKDFNNEADTPDNFQSRRPNTSFCFLDIRSPGLGDTAMYLCASSHSERGRNYGYTFGSGTRLTVV.

The J gene is TRBJ2-7, the V gene TRBV20-1; 8 nucleotides agree with TRBD2. Germline CDR1 DFQATT, CDR2 SNEGSKA (reference sequence). V shed 3 bases, J shed 0 bases, and the junction held 4 bases outside the gene matches. The CDR3 has 14 residues. The CDR3 region has the DNA TGCAGTGCTAGGACTAGCGTCTCCTCCTACGAGCAGTACTTC. It encodes CSARTSVSSYEQYF.

This chain connects TRBV11-2 to TRBJ2-5, with 13 bases lining up with TRBD2. From germline, CDR1 is SGHAT and CDR2 FQNNGV. Unmatched junction bases numbered 4, after V lost 1 base and J lost 5 bases. The CDR3 contains 16 residues. In DNA form, the CDR3 reads TGTGCCAGCAGCTTAGGGACTAGCGGGGGAACGGAGACCCAGTACTTC. It specifies CASSLGTSGGTETQYF.

The rearrangement uses TRBV5-1 and TRBJ2-5, with D perhaps given as TRBD1 or TRBD2 (5 bases each). Germline V gives CDR1 SGHRS, CDR2 YFSETQ. V lost 4 bases, J lost 5 bases, and 15 bases lay in between. The length of the CDR3 is 14 residues. This CDR3 is CASSPGTEGETQYF. The DNA for the CDR3 is TGCGCCAGCAGCCCCGGGACCGAAGGGGAGACCCAGTACTTC. Together with reference TRBV5-1 and TRBJ2-5, the CDR3 gives the full variable domain: KAGVTQTPRYLIKTRGQQVTLSCSPISGHRSVSWYQQTPGQGLQFLFEYFSETQRNKGNFPGRFSGRQFSNSRSEMNVSTLELGDSALYLCASSPGTEGETQYFGPGTRLLVL.

The CDR3 sequence is CASSAGLAGGGSGANVLTF. The CDR3 DNA reads TGCGCCAGCAGTGCCGGACTAGCGGGAGGTGGTTCAGGGGCCAACGTCCTGACTTTC. The chain is built from TRBV10-2 and TRBJ2-6; 14 bases fit TRBD2. V lost 4 bases and J lost 4; bases outside the gene matches: 9. The CDR3 is made up of 19 amino acids. Germline V CDR1 and CDR2: WSHSY, SAAADI.

The J gene is TRBJ1-1, the V gene TRBV29-1, with 10 bases fitting TRBD1. V lost 6 bases to trimming and J lost 5 bases; unmatched junction nucleotides: 12. Per germline, CDR1 SQVTM and CDR2 ANQGSEA. The CDR3 is 15 amino acids. Written as DNA, the CDR3 is TGCAGCGTGGGACAGGGGAGGGGGATTTCGACTGAAGCTTTCTTT. It yields the protein CSVGQGRGISTEAFF. The entire variable domain, with the rest obtained from reference TRBV29-1 and TRBJ1-1, is as follows: SAVISQKPSRDICQRGTSLTIQCQVDSQVTMMFWYRQQPGQSLTLIATANQGSEATYESGFVIDKFPISRPNLTFSTLTVSNMSPEDSSIYLCSVGQGRGISTEAFFGQGTRLTVV.

This clonotype was counted many times. The chain links TRBV20-1 to TRBJ2-7; 11 bases agree with TRBD2. Germline CDR1 and CDR2: DFQATT and SNEGSKA (reference sequence). This CDR3 is built from 14 residues. Trimming took 7 bases from V and 0 from J; bases not matched to a gene: 5. CDR3 in amino acids: CSGETSGNSYEQYF. DNA of the CDR3: TGCAGTGGCGAGACTAGCGGGAACTCCTACGAGCAGTACTTC.